This TCR beta chain was sequenced during a study of T cells in Graves' hyperthyroidism and ophthalmopathy. Study at large: Once the initial diagnosis was made, peripheral blood was obtained before any treatment. Points from the study as a whole: Ophthalmopathy and stable hyperthyroidism were separated by a 13 V-J model.

It was RNA transcripts that yielded the amplified TCR beta CDR3 regions. HTBI primers were the set used in a first-round RT-PCR of the TCR CDR3. Using its own MiXCR run on the multiplex PCR reads, TCRdb lists one record per CDR3 protein. The data contain around 600,000 distinct CDR3 sequences, 14% of them singletons. Comments on this clonotype: Its antigen is as yet unknown.

A Clinical Activity Score of at least 3, a NOSPECS grade of at least 4 and a duration under 3 months were recorded in the ophthalmopathy patients. For the diagnoses, clinical symptoms, serum thyroxine and TRAb, thyroid ultrasound and orbital computed tomography were used. Trimming shortened V by 0 bases and J by 4 bases, and 10 bases separated the two germline ends. The length of the CDR3 is 15 residues. CDR1 and CDR2 (germline): LNHDA, SQIVND (reference sequence). What was sequenced was blood. This receptor was identified in a woman aged 18-30 years with Graves' ophthalmopathy. The chain carries TRBV19 and TRBJ2-1; weak D call: TRBD2 (7 bases). In nucleotides, the CDR3 is TGTGCCAGTAGTATAGAGGGAGGGGGTTACAATGAGCAGTTCTTC. Translated, it gives CASSIEGGGYNEQFF.